Presented here are 4 T cell receptor beta chains from one specimen sequenced in a study of T cells in Graves' hyperthyroidism and ophthalmopathy (dated by TCRdb to the late 2010s). Preparation of the library involved multiplex PCR. For sequencing, an Illumina HiSeq 2000 was employed. The TCR beta CDR3 regions were amplified from the RNA transcripts. For the first round of RT-PCR on the TCR CDR3, the HTBI primer set was used together with the Qiagen OneStep RT-PCR kit. TCRdb redid the processing of the public reads, applying fastp at Q25 and MiXCR, and retained in-frame beta chains. Merged by CDR3 protein, the rows form single entries marked with the most common genes and DNA. The sample yields 300,000 to 400,000 distinct CDR3 sequences; over 20% were counted once. The ten largest clones represent 50% of the sample. Input material: blood. These receptors were taken from a woman in her fifties or sixties with Graves' hyperthyroidism.

This clonotype came up many times. The V call is TRBV20-1, the J call TRBJ2-7; D possibly matches TRBD1 or TRBD2 (5 bases each). The V gene lost 3 bases and the J gene lost 4 bases, with 16 bases spanning the gap. Germline loops: CDR1 DFQATT, CDR2 SNEGSKA (reference sequence). CDR3 size: 14 residues. The CDR3 region has the DNA TGCAGTGCTAGTCCACCGGGACCCCATTACGAGCAGTACTTC. It yields the protein CSASPPGPHYEQYF.

In this sample, this clonotype turned up many times. The chain recombines TRBV28 with TRBJ2-2; 7 bases match TRBD2. This CDR3 comprises 13 residues. After removal of 9 bases from V and 7 bases from J, the junction contained 8 bases not matched to a gene. Germline V CDR1 and CDR2: MDHEN, SYDVKM. CDR3: CASQVGGIGELFF. The CDR3 DNA reads TGTGCCAGTCAGGTCGGGGGGATCGGGGAGCTGTTTTTT.

This clonotype was seen repeatedly, ten times or more. The rearrangement joins TRBV20-1 to TRBJ2-4; no definite D call. This CDR3 comprises 11 residues. Germline V gene sequence: CDR1 DFQATT, CDR2 SNEGSKA (reference sequence). V gave up 1 base and J gave up 2 bases, with 0 bases separating them. CDR3 bases: TGCAGTGCTAGAGCCAAAAACATTCAGTACTTC. This encodes CSARAKNIQYF.

The gene calls are TRBV6-5 and TRBJ2-2; D remains unclear. The CDR3 runs to 14 residues. V was trimmed by 2 bases and J by 0 bases, leaving 4 bases between them. Germline V gives CDR1 MNHEY, CDR2 SVGAGI. DNA for the CDR3: TGTGCCAGCAGTTACGGCGCGAACACCGGGGAGCTGTTTTTT. The encoded protein is CASSYGANTGELFF.